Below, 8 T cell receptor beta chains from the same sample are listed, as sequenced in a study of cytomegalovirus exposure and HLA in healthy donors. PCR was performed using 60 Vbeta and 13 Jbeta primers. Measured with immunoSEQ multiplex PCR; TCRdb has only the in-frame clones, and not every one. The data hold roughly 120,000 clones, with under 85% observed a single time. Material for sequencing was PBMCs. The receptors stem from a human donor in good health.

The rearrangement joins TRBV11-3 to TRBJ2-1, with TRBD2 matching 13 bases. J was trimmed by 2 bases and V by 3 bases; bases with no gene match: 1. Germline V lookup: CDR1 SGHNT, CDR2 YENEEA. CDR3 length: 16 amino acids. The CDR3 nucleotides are TGTGCCAGCAGCTTGGGACTAGCGGGGACCTACAATGAGCAGTTCTTC. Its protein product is CASSLGLAGTYNEQFF.

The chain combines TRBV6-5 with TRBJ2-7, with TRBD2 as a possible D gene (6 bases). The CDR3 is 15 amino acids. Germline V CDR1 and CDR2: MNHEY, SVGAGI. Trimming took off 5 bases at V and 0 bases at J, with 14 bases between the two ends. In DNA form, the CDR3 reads TGTGCCAGCAGTCCCTATGACGGGAGCTCCTACGAGCAGTACTTC. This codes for CASSPYDGSSYEQYF.

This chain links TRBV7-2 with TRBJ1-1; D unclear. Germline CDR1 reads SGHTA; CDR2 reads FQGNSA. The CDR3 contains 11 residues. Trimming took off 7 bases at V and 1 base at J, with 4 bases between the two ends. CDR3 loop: CASNSNTEAFF. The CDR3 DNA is TGTGCCAGCAACTCGAACACTGAAGCTTTCTTT.

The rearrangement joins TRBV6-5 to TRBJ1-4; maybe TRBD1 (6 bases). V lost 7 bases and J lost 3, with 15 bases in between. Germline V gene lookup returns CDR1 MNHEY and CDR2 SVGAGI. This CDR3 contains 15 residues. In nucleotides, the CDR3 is TGTGCCAGCACCCGCAACAGGGCGGCTAATGAAAAACTGTTTTTT. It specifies CASTRNRAANEKLFF.

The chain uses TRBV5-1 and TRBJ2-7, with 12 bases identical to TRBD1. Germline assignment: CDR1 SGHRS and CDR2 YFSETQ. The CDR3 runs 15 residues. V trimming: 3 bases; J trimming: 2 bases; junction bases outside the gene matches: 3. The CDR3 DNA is TGCGCCAGCAGCTCGGGGACAGGGGGCACCTACGAGCAGTACTTC. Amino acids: CASSSGTGGTYEQYF.

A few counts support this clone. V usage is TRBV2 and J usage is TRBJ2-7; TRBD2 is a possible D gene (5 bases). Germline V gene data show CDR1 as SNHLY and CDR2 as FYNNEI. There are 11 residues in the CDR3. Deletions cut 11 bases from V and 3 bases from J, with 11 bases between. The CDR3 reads CAGRVDYEQYF. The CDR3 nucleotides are TGTGCCGGGCGGGTAGACTACGAGCAGTACTTC.

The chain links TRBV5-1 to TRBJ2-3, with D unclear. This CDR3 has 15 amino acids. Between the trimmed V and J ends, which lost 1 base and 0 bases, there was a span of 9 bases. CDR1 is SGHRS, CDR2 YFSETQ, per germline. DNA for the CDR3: TGCGCCAGCAGCTTGACATTCTCTAGCACAGATACGCAGTATTTT. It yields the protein CASSLTFSSTDTQYF.

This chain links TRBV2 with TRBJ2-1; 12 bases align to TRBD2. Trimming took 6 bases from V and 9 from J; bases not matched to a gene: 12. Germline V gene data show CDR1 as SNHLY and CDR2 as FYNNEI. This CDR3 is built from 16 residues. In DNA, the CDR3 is TGTGCCAGCAGCGGCTCCGGGACTAGCGGGCCCCGTGAGCAGTTCTTC. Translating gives CASSGSGTSGPREQFF. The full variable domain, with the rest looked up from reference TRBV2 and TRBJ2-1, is EPEVTQTPSHQVTQMGQEVILRCVPISNHLYFYWYRQILGQKVEFLVSFYNNEISEKSEIFDDQFSVERPDGSNFTLKIRSTKLEDSAMYFCASSGSGTSGPREQFFGPGTRLTVL.